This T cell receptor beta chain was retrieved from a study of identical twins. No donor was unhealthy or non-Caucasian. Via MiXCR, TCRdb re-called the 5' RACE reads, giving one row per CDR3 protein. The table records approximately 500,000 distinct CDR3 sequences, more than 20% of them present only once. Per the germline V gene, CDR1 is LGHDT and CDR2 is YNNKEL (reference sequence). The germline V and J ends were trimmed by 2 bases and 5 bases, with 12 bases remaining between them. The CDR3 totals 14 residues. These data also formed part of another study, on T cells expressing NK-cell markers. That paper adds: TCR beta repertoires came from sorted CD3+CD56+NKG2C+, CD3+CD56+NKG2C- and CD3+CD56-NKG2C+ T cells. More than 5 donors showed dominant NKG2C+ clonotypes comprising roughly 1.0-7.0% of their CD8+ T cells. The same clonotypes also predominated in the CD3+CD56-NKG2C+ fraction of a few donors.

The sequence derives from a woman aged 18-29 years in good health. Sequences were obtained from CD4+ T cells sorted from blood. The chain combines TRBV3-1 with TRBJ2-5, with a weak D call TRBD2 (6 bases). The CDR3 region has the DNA TGTGCCAGCAGCCAAACCCCGACTAGGGAGACCCAGTACTTC. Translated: CASSQTPTRETQYF.